This TCR beta chain stems from a study of blood T cell repertoires in COVID-19. Study overall: Donors in the United States, Italy and Spain gave samples during acute or convalescent COVID-19. PBMCs, B-cell-depleted T cells, or T cells provided the cDNA or gDNA that made up the material.

Clones were read by immunoSEQ multiplex PCR, and TCRdb kept only the in-frame ones, dropping some. Here the sample spans 140,000 or so clones, more than 75% being singletons. This clone was seen only a few times. V shed 4 bases, J shed 10 bases, and the junction held 8 bases outside the gene matches. Germline assignment: CDR1 SGHDT and CDR2 YYEEEE. The CDR3 totals 14 residues. This TCR derives from a middle-aged man who had recovered from COVID-19. Material: peripheral blood. J is TRBJ1-6 and V is TRBV5-6; 7 positions match TRBD1. CDR3 in DNA: TGTGCCAGCAGCCGAACAGGGGTAGAATCACCCCTCCACTTT. Translated, it gives CASSRTGVESPLHF.